Here is one T cell receptor beta chain with its context. Using immunoSEQ multiplex PCR, the repertoire was profiled, and TCRdb retains in-frame clones only, with some absent. The sample lists approximately 120,000 clones, 79% occurring once. The record originates from a study of blood T cell repertoires in COVID-19. There are 13 residues in the CDR3. CDR1 and CDR2 (germline): MNHNS, SASEGT. V was cut by 7 bases and J by 1 base, with 10 bases left in between. This TCR was recovered from a man aged 35 to 55 with active or convalescent COVID-19. The sample consisted of peripheral blood. The chain employs TRBV6-1 and TRBJ2-5, with no clear D. The CDR3 sequence: CASTSVPQETQYF. As DNA, the CDR3 is TGTGCCAGCACCAGCGTCCCCCAAGAGACCCAGTACTTC.